These 22 T cell receptor beta chains came from one sample sequenced in a study of shared clonotypes between healthy human individuals. The protocol was immunoSEQ multiplex PCR, while the TCRdb copy is restricted to in-frame clones and leaves out a portion. The data show about 2.3 million clones, approximately 95% seen once. The sample comprised naive CD4+ T cells from PBMCs. Subset: CD45RA+ positively selected. The origin of the receptors is a man between 18 and 29 years old in good health. Some clones in this sample may be carry-over from other donors' samples.

The chain couples TRBV28 to TRBJ1-2, with 10 bases fitting TRBD1. The CDR3 has 15 amino acids. V shed 5 bases, J shed 4 bases, and the junction held 7 bases outside the gene matches. CDR1 MDHEN and CDR2 SYDVKM come from the germline V gene. CDR3 sequence (DNA): TGTGCCAGCAGTCCAGGGACAGGGGATCCCTATGGCTACACCTTC. Its protein is CASSPGTGDPYGYTF.

The CDR3 protein is CASSWDSRHYEQYF. The CDR3 DNA sequence: TGTGCCAGCAGCTGGGACTCCAGACACTACGAGCAGTACTTC. This chain connects TRBV7-2 to TRBJ2-7, with TRBD2 as a possible D gene (6 bases). The CDR3 spans 14 residues. V shed 4 bases and J shed 3 bases, with 13 bases lying between them. CDR1 is SGHTA, CDR2 FQGNSA, per germline.

The V gene is TRBV7-2, the J gene TRBJ2-1, with TRBD2 matching 8 bases. V trimming: 7 bases; J trimming: 6 bases; junction bases outside the gene matches: 14. Germline CDR1 and CDR2: SGHTA and FQGNSA. This CDR3 spans 16 amino acids. CDR3 sequence reads: CASKRRTGLEGNEQFF. The CDR3 nucleotides read TGTGCCAGCAAGCGACGAACGGGACTAGAGGGCAATGAGCAGTTCTTC.

This clone appeared a few times. The sample carries other DNA sequences with the same CDR3. The chain employs TRBV18 and TRBJ2-2, with D possibly TRBD1 on 5 matching bases. Germline CDR1 reads KGHSH; CDR2 reads LQKENI. The CDR3 loop spans 14 amino acids. Deletions cut 3 bases from V and 2 bases from J, with 7 bases between. CDR3 DNA: TGTGCCAGCTCACCCCAGGGAAACACCGGGGAGCTGTTTTTT. Protein sequence: CASSPQGNTGELFF.

This chain links TRBV2 with TRBJ1-5; 10 nucleotides match TRBD1. This CDR3 is 13 amino acids long. V lost 8 bases and J lost 6; bases outside the gene matches: 4. The germline CDR1 and CDR2 sequences are SNHLY and FYNNEI. The CDR3 spells CASADRGFQPQHF. The CDR3 DNA reads TGTGCCAGCGCGGACAGGGGGTTTCAGCCCCAGCATTTT.

The chain combines TRBV7-9 with TRBJ1-2, with D tentatively TRBD1 (6 bases). The CDR3 has 12 residues. Trimming left V 5 bases short and J 8 bases short, with 12 bases between. CDR1 is SEHNR, CDR2 FQNEAQ, per germline (reference sequence). The CDR3 sequence: CASSADRWGYTF. The CDR3 nucleotides are TGTGCCAGCAGCGCCGACAGGTGGGGCTACACCTTC.

DNA for the CDR3: TGTGCCAGCTCTCCGGGACAGGAGACGGCTTTCTTT. Residues: CASSPGQETAFF. The chain links TRBV18 to TRBJ1-1; 8 bases align to TRBD1. This CDR3 is 12 amino acids long. V shed 6 bases and J 11 bases; nucleotides not matched to a gene: 8. Germline V gene sequence: CDR1 KGHSH, CDR2 LQKENI. The full variable domain, in which reference TRBV18 and TRBJ1-1 provide the parts outside the CDR3, is NAGVMQNPRHLVRRRGQEARLRCSPMKGHSHVYWYRQLPEEGLKFMVYLQKENIIDESGMPKERFSAEFPKEGPSILRIQQVVRGDSAAYFCASSPGQETAFFGQGTRLTVV.

The sample holds one count of this clone. The chain combines TRBV27 with TRBJ1-1, with a tentative D call TRBD1 (5 bases). V lost 3 bases and J 5 bases, leaving 10 bases between the germline ends. Germline CDR1 and CDR2: MNHEY and SMNVEV (reference sequence). This CDR3 contains 13 residues. The chain's CDR3 is CASSFRGETEAFF. The DNA for the CDR3 is TGTGCCAGCAGTTTTCGGGGGGAGACTGAAGCTTTCTTT.

The genes are TRBV4-1 and TRBJ2-3; D not certain. The CDR3 spans 14 residues. The V end was cut by 5 bases, the J end by 1 base, with 10 bases between. Germline CDR1 is MGHRA and CDR2 is YSYEKL. The CDR3 region has the DNA TGCGCCAGCAGCGACCTTAGGGGCACAGATACGCAGTATTTT. Translation gives CASSDLRGTDTQYF.

This rearrangement joins TRBV4-1 to TRBJ2-2; TRBD1 aligns across 8 bases. This CDR3 has 16 amino acids. The V gene end was trimmed by 1 base and the J gene end by 1 base; junction bases not matched to a gene: 2. Looked up from germline, CDR1 is MGHRA and CDR2 is YSYEKL. CDR3 sequence reads: CASSQAGTGNTGELFF. Written as DNA, the CDR3 is TGCGCCAGCAGCCAAGCCGGGACAGGGAACACCGGGGAGCTGTTTTTT.

V is TRBV16 and J is TRBJ1-1; D is undetermined. Germline loops: CDR1 KGHSY, CDR2 FQNENV. V shed 0 bases and J shed 7 bases, with 6 bases lying between them. The CDR3 totals 12 residues. CDR3 loop: CASSQSGSEAFF. CDR3 nucleotides: TGTGCCAGCAGCCAATCAGGCAGTGAAGCTTTCTTT.

The chain couples TRBV28 to TRBJ2-1, with 7 bases matching TRBD2. Germline V gene lookup returns CDR1 MDHEN and CDR2 SYDVKM. V gave up 2 bases and J gave up 4 bases; unmatched junction bases: 5. CDR3 length equals 15 residues. In nucleotides, the CDR3 is TGTGCCAGCAGTTTAGCGGGAGCCCCTTACAATGAGCAGTTCTTC. Translated: CASSLAGAPYNEQFF.

This chain connects TRBV9 to TRBJ1-1; 7 bases are shared with TRBD1. The germline V gene encodes CDR1 SGDLS and CDR2 YYNGEE. The CDR3 sequence is 14 residues long. Trimming at V came to 1 base and at J to 4 bases, leaving 4 bases not matched to a gene. The CDR3 DNA sequence: TGTGCCAGCAGCGTAAGGACAGGCTCCACTGAAGCTTTCTTT. Protein: CASSVRTGSTEAFF.

The J gene is TRBJ1-1, the V gene TRBV10-3; D ambiguous. Looked up from germline, CDR1 is ENHRY and CDR2 is SYGVKD. V was pared by 9 bases and J by 9 bases, with 17 bases between. CDR3 size: 12 residues. The CDR3 coding sequence is TGTGCCATGCGCGAGACGGGAACCAAAGCTTTCTTT. This codes for CAMRETGTKAFF.

This rearrangement joins TRBV5-1 to TRBJ1-1; maybe TRBD1 (5 bases). Between the trimmed V and J ends, which lost 3 bases and 9 bases, there was a span of 18 bases. The germline gives CDR1 SGHRS, CDR2 YFSETQ. The length of the CDR3 is 14 residues. For the CDR3, the DNA is TGCGCCAGCAGCTCCACGGGGGTCCCTCAGAAAGCTTTCTTT. This translates into CASSSTGVPQKAFF. The full variable domain, with the rest looked up from reference TRBV5-1 and TRBJ1-1, is KAGVTQTPRYLIKTRGQQVTLSCSPISGHRSVSWYQQTPGQGLQFLFEYFSETQRNKGNFPGRFSGRQFSNSRSEMNVSTLELGDSALYLCASSSTGVPQKAFFGQGTRLTVV.

This clone was seen once. V usage is TRBV27 and J usage is TRBJ2-1; 12 positions match TRBD2. CDR3 length equals 14 residues. Per germline, CDR1 MNHEY and CDR2 SMNVEV (reference sequence). Trimming took 6 bases from V and 14 from J; bases not matched to a gene: 11. The CDR3 DNA sequence: TGTGCCAGCAGCCATGGGCTAGCGGGAGGGTTTGAGTTCTTC. This gives the protein CASSHGLAGGFEFF.

This chain links TRBV30 with TRBJ1-2; D unclear. Trimming removed 5 bases from V and 5 bases from J, with 18 bases in between. The CDR3 runs 14 residues. Germline values: CDR1 GTSNPN, CDR2 SVGIG (reference sequence). CDR3 amino acids: CAWSSWAPPYGYTF. CDR3 in DNA: TGTGCCTGGTCGAGCTGGGCCCCTCCGTATGGCTACACCTTC.

This clone has only one observation. This chain connects TRBV19 to TRBJ1-1; D is uncertain. Germline V CDR1 and CDR2: LNHDA, SQIVND (reference sequence). The germline V and J ends were trimmed by 8 bases and 4 bases, with 14 bases remaining between them. The CDR3 contains 13 residues. In DNA, the CDR3 is TGTGCCAGTTCCCAGATCTCGAGCACTGAAGCTTTCTTT. This gives the protein CASSQISSTEAFF.

This chain links TRBV9 with TRBJ2-3; D is unresolved. Germline V gene data show CDR1 as SGDLS and CDR2 as YYNGEE. Deletions cut 3 bases from V and 0 bases from J, with 11 bases between. This CDR3 has 15 residues. The CDR3 DNA reads TGTGCCAGCAGCGAGACGGCCTCTAGCACAGATACGCAGTATTTT. Translation: CASSETASSTDTQYF.

The J gene is TRBJ2-2, the V gene TRBV19; D may be TRBD2 (6 bases). The CDR3 is made up of 14 amino acids. Looked up from germline, CDR1 is LNHDA and CDR2 is SQIVND (reference sequence). V was clipped by 10 bases and J by 4 bases, with 16 bases between them. Here the CDR3 reads CATSIGGPTGELFF. CDR3 DNA: TGTGCCACAAGCATCGGGGGACCCACCGGGGAGCTGTTTTTT. The full variable domain, completed using reference TRBV19 and TRBJ2-2, is DGGITQSPKYLFRKEGQNVTLSCEQNLNHDAMYWYRQDPGQGLRLIYYSQIVNDFQKGDIAEGYSVSREKKESFPLTVTSAQKNPTAFYLCATSIGGPTGELFFGEGSRLTVL.

J is TRBJ1-3 and V is TRBV28, with D unresolved. Germline values: CDR1 MDHEN, CDR2 SYDVKM. The CDR3 is made up of 15 amino acids. Trimming left V 3 bases short and J 3 bases short, with 12 bases between. CDR3 sequence reads: CASSFQENYGNTIYF. As DNA, the CDR3 is TGTGCCAGCAGTTTTCAGGAGAATTATGGAAACACCATATATTTT.

Note on this clone: This same CDR3 is encoded by further DNA sequences in the sample. The chain is built from TRBV5-1 and TRBJ2-5, with TRBD2 matching over 12 bases. Germline V gives CDR1 SGHRS, CDR2 YFSETQ. This CDR3 has 15 amino acids. Trimming took 1 base from V and 4 from J; bases not matched to a gene: 2. CDR3 sequence: CASSLQLAGGETQYF. In DNA, the CDR3 is TGCGCCAGCAGCTTGCAACTAGCGGGAGGAGAGACCCAGTACTTC. Full variable domain (rest looked up from reference TRBV5-1 and TRBJ2-5): KAGVTQTPRYLIKTRGQQVTLSCSPISGHRSVSWYQQTPGQGLQFLFEYFSETQRNKGNFPGRFSGRQFSNSRSEMNVSTLELGDSALYLCASSLQLAGGETQYFGPGTRLLVL.